This TCR beta chain is drawn from a study of identical twins. One entry per CDR3 protein, called by TCRdb with MiXCR from the 5' RACE reads. In the table there are approximately 630,000 distinct CDR3 sequences, 7% to 7.5% of which are singletons. This CDR3 is built from 13 residues. CDR1 and CDR2 from the germline V gene are MNHEY and SVGEGT. Between the trimmed V and J ends, which lost 6 bases and 6 bases, there was a span of 11 bases. Donors uniformly comprised healthy Caucasians. The same data also went into a second study, on yellow fever vaccine responses in identical twins. That work contributes: It has been reported that, in twins, the vaccine T cell response seemed partly convergent and partly personalized.

The TCR sequence derives from a woman younger than 35 in good health. The sequenced sample consisted of PBMCs. The J gene is TRBJ2-2, the V gene TRBV6-2 or TRBV6-3; D not certain. Here the CDR3 DNA reads TGTGCCAGCAGACGGGTAGGGTCCGGGGAGCTGTTTTTT. This sequence encodes CASRRVGSGELFF.